This T cell receptor beta chain emerged from a study of identifying expanded T cells in peripheral blood. The data were produced by immunoSEQ multiplex PCR, yet TCRdb's version contains in-frame clones alone and is incomplete. The profile shows some 72,000 clones, 85% to 90% of them singletons. CDR1 is KGHSH, CDR2 LQKENI, per germline. This CDR3 region has 13 residues. Losses at the gene ends were 7 bases for V and 6 bases for J; bases not matched to a gene: 8. The chain employs TRBV18 and TRBJ1-2; 7 nucleotides align to TRBD1. The sample taken for sequencing was blood. This clonotype was obtained from a person aged 18 to 75 in good health. CDR3 nucleotides: TGTGCCAGCTTGGAGACAGGGAGGGATGGCTACACCTTC. Protein sequence: CASLETGRDGYTF. Complete variable domain (other parts from reference TRBV18 and TRBJ1-2): NAGVMQNPRHLVRRRGQEARLRCSPMKGHSHVYWYRQLPEEGLKFMVYLQKENIIDESGMPKERFSAEFPKEGPSILRIQQVVRGDSAAYFCASLETGRDGYTFGSGTRLTVV.